The clone carrying this T cell receptor beta chain was seen many times. Antigen unknown. With a J-beta primer mix and a sample-barcoded 5' primer, a second PCR ran about 6 to 11 cycles. Each CDR3 protein gets one entry after TCRdb re-called the 5' RACE reads with MiXCR. The top ten clones hold 7.7% of a sample with about 1.7 million distinct CDR3 sequences, 28% of them seen once. Trimming took off 3 bases at V and 4 bases at J, with 16 bases between the two ends. The CDR3 has 15 amino acids. These data are taken from a study of blood T cells in healthy people across ages. Study outcomes and limitations: Naive CD4+ cell counts and diversity both ran higher in long-lived than in aged donors.

This chain uses TRBV12-3 or TRBV12-4 with TRBJ2-7; a weak D match, TRBD1 (5 bases). The clonotype was recovered from a woman younger than 45 in good health. The specimen was blood. CDR3 coding DNA: TGTGCCAGCAGTTTCGGACGCAAACAGGATTACGAGCAGTACTTC. Amino acid sequence: CASSFGRKQDYEQYF.